This T cell receptor (beta chain) derives from a study of CD8+ T cells in alopecia areata. Study observations and caveats: Administration of tofacitinib significantly diminished scalp clonality and expanded CD8+ clones within the top 100. Under tofacitinib, numerous expanded lesional clonotypes remained detectable in scalp and blood.

Extraction and reverse transcription of RNA yielded cDNA as the sequencing template. Method: immunoSEQ multiplex PCR; TCRdb's copy keeps in-frame clones and lacks some. Of 150,000 to 200,000 clones in the sample, approximately 61% were seen once. Germline-derived CDR1 and CDR2 are SEHNR and FQNEAQ (reference sequence). CDR3 size: 14 residues. Losses at the gene ends were 5 bases for V and 4 bases for J; bases not matched to a gene: 7. A note on this clone: Its target is not known.

Treatment indicated: oral pan-JAK inhibitor, 5-10 mg twice daily. V and J are TRBV7-9 and TRBJ2-5; 7 bases align to TRBD1. This sequence was found in a human donor with alopecia areata. Sample: CD4+ T cells sorted from blood, taken at week 24, from a patient treated with tofacitinib. The CDR3 sequence: CASSIDRERETQYF. The CDR3 coding sequence is TGTGCCAGCAGCATCGACAGGGAGAGAGAGACCCAGTACTTC.